The clone carrying this TCR beta chain was seen a single time. The antigen is not known. The junction and the germline gene differ at one end; a read error may be behind it. Combining a sample-barcoded 5' primer with a J-beta primer mix, a second PCR ran for 7 to 11 cycles. Each cDNA molecule was tagged by a template-switch adaptor that had 12 random nucleotides. TCRdb re-called the 5' RACE reads with MiXCR, one entry per CDR3 protein. The table records 1.8 million or so distinct CDR3 sequences, about 39% of them present only once. This CDR3 contains 16 residues. These data belong to a study of blood T cells in healthy people across ages. Findings of the study overall: The study found more naive CD4+ cells and higher diversity in long-lived than aged donors. Unknown CMV status may confound age-related changes in expanded clones.

The receptor comes from a human donor in good health. V and J are TRBV12-3 or TRBV12-4 and TRBJ2-3; TRBD2 aligns across 12 bases. The sequenced material came from blood. CDR3 amino acids: CASSLGLAGTTDAQYF. The CDR3 bases are TGTGCCAGCAGCCTCGGACTAGCGGGGACCACAGATGCGCAGTATTTT.